This TCR beta chain stems from a study of human T cells and chemical hapten exposure. The germline CDR1 and CDR2 sequences are SGHTA and FQGNSA. Deletions cut 3 bases from V and 4 bases from J, with 15 bases between. The CDR3 loop spans 15 amino acids. Study outcomes and limitations: The donors suffered from alopecia, so their immune response may not match that of healthy people.

For the library, individual cDNA molecules each received unique molecular identifiers. TCRdb passed the RACE reads through MiXCR, listing each CDR3 protein once. The table has approximately 320,000 distinct CDR3 sequences, 5.5% seen once. Concerning this clonotype itself: Its antigen is still unknown.

Described time point: pre-sensitization, week 0. As to treatment: therapeutic diphenylcyclopropenone sensitization with weekly scalp DPC. Blood draws preceded each patch test application. Each donor was an alopecia patient between 18 and 70 years of age who qualified for DPC. The rearrangement links TRBV7-2 to TRBJ1-2; maybe TRBD1 (5 bases). Source: whole blood, taken in connection with sensitization to the hapten diphenylcyclopropenone (DPC). The clonotype was recovered from a woman aged 18-30 years with alopecia areata. Some clones in this sample may be carry-over from other donors' samples. CDR3 nucleotide sequence: TGTGCCAGCAGCTTGGGACCGGGGGGAGGCTATGGCTACACCTTC. Protein product: CASSLGPGGGYGYTF.